The 15 T cell receptor beta chains below were found in one sample sequenced in a study of cytomegalovirus exposure and HLA in healthy donors. Profiling relied on immunoSEQ multiplex PCR, and the TCRdb table lists in-frame clones only, not all of them. Of about 250,000 clones listed, around nine tenths are singletons. Sequenced sample: PBMCs. Receptor source: a man aged 18 to 30 in good health and CMV-seronegative.

The V call is TRBV14, the J call TRBJ2-7, with a possible D match to TRBD1 (6 bases). CDR1 is SGHDN, CDR2 FVKESK, per germline. Trimming took off 4 bases at V and 3 bases at J, with 16 bases between the two ends. This CDR3 is 15 amino acids long. CDR3 amino acids: CASSPTRTVLYEQYF. The CDR3 nucleotides read TGTGCCAGCAGCCCGACGAGGACAGTCCTCTACGAGCAGTACTTC. Variable domain in full (rest from reference TRBV14 and TRBJ2-7): EAGVTQFPSHSVIEKGQTVTLRCDPISGHDNLYWYRRVMGKEIKFLLHFVKESKQDESGMPNNRFLAERTGGTYSTLKVQPAELEDSGVYFCASSPTRTVLYEQYFGPGTRLTVT.

The chain joins TRBV7-2 to TRBJ1-6, with 7 bases matching TRBD1. Germline CDR1 and CDR2: SGHTA and FQGNSA. Trimming cost V 5 bases and J 7 bases; bases outside gene matches: 8. The CDR3 totals 15 residues. CDR3 sequence: CASSLGGGRNSPLHF. DNA for the CDR3: TGTGCCAGCAGCCTAGGAGGGGGCCGCAATTCACCCCTCCACTTT.

This clone was seen repeatedly, ten times or more. This chain connects TRBV10-1 to TRBJ1-5; D gene unclear. This CDR3 region has 14 residues. Germline V gene lookup returns CDR1 WNHNN and CDR2 SYGVQD (reference sequence). Trimming cost V 8 bases and J 3 bases, with 14 bases left between them. The DNA of the CDR3 is TGCGCCAGCTCCTTGGAGGGAGACAATCAGCCCCAGCATTTT. This encodes CASSLEGDNQPQHF.

The chain uses TRBV7-2 and TRBJ2-7; D gene unclear. The germline gives CDR1 SGHTA, CDR2 FQGNSA. The CDR3 covers 15 residues. Trimming took 5 bases from V and 3 from J, leaving 17 bases between them. The CDR3 region has the DNA TGTGCCAGCAGCCACGCGCGGTCGCCTCGCTACGAGCAGTACTTC. Its translation is CASSHARSPRYEQYF.

V and J are TRBV7-2 and TRBJ2-3; no firm D call. The CDR3 length is 14 residues. The V end was cut by 2 bases, the J end by 4 bases, with 10 bases between. In germline, CDR1 is SGHTA, CDR2 FQGNSA. This CDR3 reads CASSLSVGPDTQYF. In DNA, the CDR3 is TGTGCCAGCAGCTTAAGCGTGGGTCCAGATACGCAGTATTTT. The variable domain in full, completed from reference TRBV7-2 and TRBJ2-3, reads GAGVSQSPSNKVTEKGKDVELRCDPISGHTALYWYRQSLGQGLEFLIYFQGNSAPDKSGLPSDRFSAERTGGSVSTLTIQRTQQEDSAVYLCASSLSVGPDTQYFGPGTRLTVL.

The chain links TRBV2 to TRBJ2-3; 9 bases fit TRBD2. Germline CDR1 reads SNHLY; CDR2 reads FYNNEI. This CDR3 is 17 amino acids long. The ends lost 6 bases at V and 4 bases at J; junction bases unmatched: 14. The CDR3 sequence is CASRRAGASGEPDTQYF. CDR3 in DNA: TGTGCCAGCAGACGAGCTGGGGCTAGCGGGGAGCCAGATACGCAGTATTTT.

The chain uses TRBV5-1 and TRBJ1-2; 8 positions agree with TRBD1. With V trimmed by 0 bases and J by 8 bases, 12 bases remained unmatched. The CDR3 extends over 16 amino acids. Germline V CDR1 and CDR2: SGHRS, YFSETQ. CDR3 loop: CASSLESSDRGSGYTF. DNA of the CDR3: TGCGCCAGCAGCTTGGAATCTAGTGACAGGGGCTCCGGCTACACCTTC.

The V gene is TRBV19, the J gene TRBJ1-2; 7 positions agree with TRBD1. V was pared by 7 bases and J by 3 bases, with 11 bases of the junction left unmatched. This CDR3 contains 15 residues. Per the germline V gene, CDR1 is LNHDA and CDR2 is SQIVND (reference sequence). The CDR3 DNA reads as TGTGCCAGTACCGACCCAGGGGGATTGGACTATGGCTACACCTTC. It yields the protein CASTDPGGLDYGYTF.

This chain connects TRBV5-8 to TRBJ1-2; 8 nucleotides align to TRBD1. The CDR3 is 16 amino acids. Germline values: CDR1 SGHTS, CDR2 YDEGEE. V lost 0 bases and J lost 4; bases outside the gene matches: 8. CDR3 protein: CASSLGQGHKFYGYTF. CDR3 coding DNA: TGTGCCAGCAGCTTGGGACAGGGGCACAAATTCTATGGCTACACCTTC. The full variable domain, completed using reference TRBV5-8 and TRBJ1-2, is EAGVTQSPTHLIKTRGQQATLRCSPISGHTSVYWYQQALGLGLQFLLWYDEGEERNRGNFPPRFSGRQFPNYSSELNVNALELEDSALYLCASSLGQGHKFYGYTFGSGTRLTVV.

This chain links TRBV5-1 with TRBJ1-2; TRBD1 agrees at 7 bases. The junction had 10 bases not matched to a gene; V was cut back by 4 bases and J by 4 bases. The CDR3 has 15 amino acids. The germline gives CDR1 SGHRS, CDR2 YFSETQ. CDR3 DNA: TGCGCCAGCAGCACTGACAGGGTAGGAGGCTATGGCTACACCTTC. This encodes CASSTDRVGGYGYTF.

The V gene is TRBV7-9, the J gene TRBJ1-2; 9 nucleotides agree with TRBD1. V gave up 2 bases and J gave up 8 bases; unmatched junction bases: 12. The length of the CDR3 is 16 residues. CDR1 and CDR2 from the germline V gene are SEHNR and FQNEAQ (reference sequence). The CDR3 sequence: CASSLNQQGARSGYTF. The CDR3 DNA reads as TGTGCCAGCAGCTTAAATCAACAGGGGGCGCGATCCGGCTACACCTTC.

V is TRBV28 and J is TRBJ1-2, with no clear D. The CDR3 loop spans 13 amino acids. Per the germline V gene, CDR1 is MDHEN and CDR2 is SYDVKM. V shed 8 bases and J shed 3 bases, with 13 bases lying between them. The chain's CDR3 is CASYQFLHYGYTF. The CDR3 DNA follows: TGTGCCAGCTATCAGTTTTTGCACTATGGCTACACCTTC.

This clone was seen only once. J is TRBJ2-3 and V is TRBV18; a possible D gene is TRBD2 (6 bases). CDR1 KGHSH and CDR2 LQKENI come from the germline V gene. The CDR3 length is 14 residues. V gave up 2 bases and J gave up 4 bases, with 10 bases separating them. The CDR3 region has the DNA TGTGCCAGCTCACCAACGGGACTGGCAGATACGCAGTATTTT. Its translation is CASSPTGLADTQYF.

The V call is TRBV19, the J call TRBJ2-7; 11 nucleotides align to TRBD2. V shed 10 bases and J 3 bases; nucleotides not matched to a gene: 11. This CDR3 spans 15 amino acids. The germline V gene encodes CDR1 LNHDA and CDR2 SQIVND (reference sequence). CDR3 nucleotides: TGTGCCACTTCTGAACTAGCGGGAGTTTTCTACGAGCAGTACTTC. It codes for CATSELAGVFYEQYF.

The chain employs TRBV30 and TRBJ2-1; TRBD2 matches 8 bases. Germline CDR1 reads GTSNPN; CDR2 reads SVGIG (reference sequence). CDR3 size: 14 residues. The trim removed 6 bases at V and 7 bases at J, leaving 11 bases unmatched. The CDR3 coding sequence is TGTGCCTGCGCCCCGGGGGTAGCGGGAAATGAGCAGTTCTTC. Amino acid sequence: CACAPGVAGNEQFF.